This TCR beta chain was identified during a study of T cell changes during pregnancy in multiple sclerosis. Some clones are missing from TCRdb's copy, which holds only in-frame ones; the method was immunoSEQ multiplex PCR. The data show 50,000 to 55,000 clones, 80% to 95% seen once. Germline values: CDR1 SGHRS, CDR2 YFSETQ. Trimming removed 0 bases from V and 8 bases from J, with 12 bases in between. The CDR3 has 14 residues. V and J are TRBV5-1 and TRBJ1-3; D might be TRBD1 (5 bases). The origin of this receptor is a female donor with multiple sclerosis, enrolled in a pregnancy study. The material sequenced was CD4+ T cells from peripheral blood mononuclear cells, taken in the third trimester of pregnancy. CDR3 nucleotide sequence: TGCGCCAGCAGCTTGGGGGGGGTTCAAGACACCATATATTTT. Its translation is CASSLGGVQDTIYF. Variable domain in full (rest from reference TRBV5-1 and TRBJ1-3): KAGVTQTPRYLIKTRGQQVTLSCSPISGHRSVSWYQQTPGQGLQFLFEYFSETQRNKGNFPGRFSGRQFSNSRSEMNVSTLELGDSALYLCASSLGGVQDTIYFGEGSWLTVV.